This entry is about one T cell receptor beta chain. At the DNA level, this CDR3 is encoded by other sequences in the same sample as well. Germline lookup yields CDR1 MNHNS and CDR2 SASEGT. This CDR3 region has 15 residues. Trimming stripped 1 base from V and 2 bases from J, with 12 bases between. Cells designated naive CD8 were CD45RO-negative and were positively selected for CCR7, with terminally differentiated effector memory CD45RA+ cells excluded. Sequencing was performed with immunoSEQ multiplex PCR; in TCRdb, only in-frame clones are kept and a portion is missing. The sample has some 1,900,000 clones; about 95% are singletons. This sample is drawn from a study of shared clonotypes between healthy human individuals.

The genes are TRBV6-1 and TRBJ2-7; D possibly corresponds to TRBD2 (6 bases). The sample comprised naive CD8+ T cells sorted from blood. The clonotype originates from a man between 18 and 29 years old in good health. CDR3 amino acids: CASSEGLAAPYEQYF. The CDR3 DNA reads TGTGCCAGCAGTGAAGGGTTAGCGGCACCCTACGAGCAGTACTTC.